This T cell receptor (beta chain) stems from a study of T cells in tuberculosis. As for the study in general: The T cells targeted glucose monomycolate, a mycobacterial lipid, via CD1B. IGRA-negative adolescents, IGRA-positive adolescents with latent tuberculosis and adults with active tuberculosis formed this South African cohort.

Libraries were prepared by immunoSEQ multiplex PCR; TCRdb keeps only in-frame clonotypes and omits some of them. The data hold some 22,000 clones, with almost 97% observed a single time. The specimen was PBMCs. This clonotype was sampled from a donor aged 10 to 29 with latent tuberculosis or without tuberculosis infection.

CDR3 in DNA: TGTGCCAGCAGCCTCAGACCTAGCACTGAAGCTTTCTTT. Translating it yields CASSLRPSTEAFF. The chain has TRBV6-1 and TRBJ1-1; D unclear. CDR1 and CDR2 from the germline V gene are MNHNS and SASEGT. The CDR3 is 13 residues long. Trimming shortened V by 6 bases and J by 4 bases, and 12 bases separated the two germline ends.